Below, 19 T cell receptor beta chains from the same sample are listed, as sequenced in a study of blood T cells in healthy people across ages. With a J-beta primer mix and a sample-barcoded 5' primer, a second PCR ran 7 to 11 cycles. A single record per CDR3 protein comes from TCRdb applying MiXCR to the 5' RACE reads. The sample carries 780,000 or so distinct CDR3 sequences, roughly 53% recorded once. Sequencing used blood. These receptors were obtained from an elderly man in good health.

This clonotype came up a few times. The gene calls are TRBV29-1 and TRBJ2-7, with D unclear. Germline-derived CDR1 and CDR2 are SQVTM and ANQGSEA. CDR3 size: 12 residues. The V end was cut by 7 bases, the J end by 3 bases, with 13 bases between. As DNA, the CDR3 is TGCAGCGCCCGGTGGTCAAGCTACGAGCAGTACTTC. Translated: CSARWSSYEQYF.

This clonotype was picked up one time. The junction departs from the called germline gene at one end, perhaps through a read error. The chain employs TRBV6-5 and TRBJ1-2, with 9 bases identical to TRBD1. Germline V gene lookup returns CDR1 MNHEY and CDR2 SVGAGI. The CDR3 length is 15 residues. CDR3 in DNA: TGTGCCAGCAGTTACGGCGGGACAGGGAACTGTGGCTACACCTTC. Protein sequence: CASSYGGTGNCGYTF.

The chain combines TRBV3-1 with TRBJ1-1, with D possibly matching TRBD1 (5 bases). V was clipped by 1 base and J by 4 bases, with 10 bases between them. The germline gives CDR1 LGHDT, CDR2 YNNKEL (reference sequence). The length of the CDR3 is 14 residues. CDR3: CASSQGAGTTEAFF. CDR3 bases: TGTGCCAGCAGCCAAGGGGCCGGGACCACTGAAGCTTTCTTT. The complete variable domain, with remaining parts taken from reference TRBV3-1 and TRBJ1-1, reads DTAVSQTPKYLVTQMGNDKSIKCEQNLGHDTMYWYKQDSKKFLKIMFSYNNKELIINETVPNRFSPKSPDKAHLNLHINSLELGDSAVYFCASSQGAGTTEAFFGQGTRLTVV.

This clonotype has a handful of counts. V is TRBV12-3 or TRBV12-4 and J is TRBJ2-7; possibly TRBD1 for D (5 bases). The CDR3 sequence is 13 residues long. V was trimmed by 3 bases and J by 5 bases, leaving 11 bases between them. CDR3 protein: CASSLVGADEQYF. The CDR3 DNA sequence: TGTGCCAGCAGTTTGGTTGGGGCCGACGAGCAGTACTTC.

The V gene is TRBV9, the J gene TRBJ2-3; D possibly corresponds to TRBD1 (6 bases). V was cut by 4 bases and J by 1 base, with 19 bases left in between. This CDR3 spans 17 amino acids. Per germline, CDR1 SGDLS and CDR2 YYNGEE. The CDR3 coding sequence is TGTGCCAGCAGCCCTGTTGTAGGGGGTTTTCGCACAGATACGCAGTATTTT. The encoded protein is CASSPVVGGFRTDTQYF.

The V and J genes are TRBV3-1 and TRBJ2-2; D not resolved. Germline V CDR1 and CDR2: LGHDT, YNNKEL (reference sequence). The CDR3 has 13 residues. Trimming removed 0 bases from V and 4 bases from J, with 3 bases in between. CDR3 amino acids: CASSQESTGELFF. The CDR3, as DNA: TGTGCCAGCAGCCAAGAAAGCACCGGGGAGCTGTTTTTT.

This clonotype has only a few counts. The rearrangement links TRBV12-3 or TRBV12-4 to TRBJ2-5; 13 bases align to TRBD2. This CDR3 is 18 amino acids long. V was pared by 7 bases and J by 0 bases, with 11 bases of the junction left unmatched. This CDR3 reads CASTLRLAGGPYQETQYF. In DNA, the CDR3 is TGTGCCAGCACCCTACGACTAGCGGGAGGACCTTACCAAGAGACCCAGTACTTC.

V usage is TRBV11-3 and J usage is TRBJ2-3; maybe TRBD2 (5 bases). V was pared by 5 bases and J by 6 bases, with 15 bases between. CDR1 SGHNT and CDR2 YENEEA come from the germline V gene. The CDR3 loop spans 14 amino acids. The CDR3 DNA is TGTGCCAGCAGCGCCCGTCCGGGCGGGGATACGCAGTATTTT. As protein: CASSARPGGDTQYF.

This clonotype was picked up one time. The rearrangement links TRBV20-1 to TRBJ1-4, with D possibly matching TRBD1 (6 bases). Germline V gene data show CDR1 as DFQATT and CDR2 as SNEGSKA (reference sequence). Trimming took 0 bases from V and 7 from J, leaving 9 bases between them. The CDR3 extends over 13 amino acids. CDR3 nucleotide sequence: TGCAGTGCTAGAGAGGGGGCGGTTGAAAAACTGTTTTTT. The encoded protein is CSAREGAVEKLFF.

Turning to this clonotype: Sequence at one end of the junction differs from germline and may be a read error. The chain carries TRBV7-6 and TRBJ1-1, with TRBD1 identical over 8 bases. This CDR3 is built from 17 residues. CDR1 and CDR2 from the germline V gene are SGHVS and FNYEAQ. The CDR3 loop reads CASSSQGAARADTEAFF. As DNA, the CDR3 is TGCGCCAGCAGCTCTCAGGGGGCGGCTCGAGCGGATACTGAAGCTTTCTTT.

This chain connects TRBV4-3 to TRBJ2-5, with 8 bases fitting TRBD2. The V and J ends lost 1 base and 11 bases, in that order; junction bases with no gene match: 12. Germline V lookup: CDR1 LGHNA, CDR2 YSLEER. This CDR3 has 15 amino acids. The chain's CDR3 is CASSQGLASFNEQYF. The DNA for the CDR3 is TGCGCCAGCAGCCAAGGACTAGCGTCCTTCAATGAGCAGTACTTC.

This sequence joins TRBV5-1 and TRBJ2-4; D tentatively reads TRBD1 or TRBD2 (5 bases each). The J call is in doubt because the DNA end fits TRBJ2-7 better. CDR1 and CDR2 from the germline V gene are SGHRS and YFSETQ. CDR3 length: 14 amino acids. CDR3 in amino acids: CASSFGTGNGEQYF. The CDR3, as DNA: TGCGCCAGCAGCTTTGGGACGGGGAACGGCGAGCAGTACTTC.

In regard to this clonotype: Just one base apart from a much larger clone, this may be a read error. The rearrangement joins TRBV4-2 to TRBJ2-5; 13 positions match TRBD2. Judging by the DNA end, TRBJ2-1 fits better; the J call may be wrong. The CDR3 runs to 15 residues. CDR1 is LGHNA, CDR2 YNFKEQ, per germline. CDR3 residues: CASSRGLAGDETQFF. The DNA of the CDR3 is TGTGCCAGCAGCCGAGGACTAGCGGGAGACGAGACCCAGTTCTTC.

This chain joins TRBV5-1 and TRBJ2-3, with 8 bases aligning to TRBD1. In germline, CDR1 is SGHRS, CDR2 YFSETQ. The CDR3 is made up of 18 amino acids. The J segment lost 4 bases and the V segment lost 0 bases, leaving 13 bases of the junction unmatched. CDR3 sequence (DNA): TGCGCCAGCAGCTTGGATGCCACCGGGACAGGATTCGCAGATACGCAGTATTTT. It translates to CASSLDATGTGFADTQYF. Supplemented by reference TRBV5-1 and TRBJ2-3, the full variable domain reads KAGVTQTPRYLIKTRGQQVTLSCSPISGHRSVSWYQQTPGQGLQFLFEYFSETQRNKGNFPGRFSGRQFSNSRSEMNVSTLELGDSALYLCASSLDATGTGFADTQYFGPGTRLTVL.

V and J are TRBV6-6 and TRBJ2-7; D gene uncertain. The V gene lost 3 bases and the J gene lost 3 bases, with 6 bases spanning the gap. The CDR3 is made up of 12 amino acids. Germline CDR1 MNHNY, CDR2 SVGAGI (reference sequence). CDR3 protein: CASSYNSYEQYF. The CDR3 DNA is TGTGCCAGCAGTTATAACAGCTACGAGCAGTACTTC.

J is TRBJ2-4 and V is TRBV6-5; D possibly corresponds to TRBD1 (6 bases). There are 13 residues in the CDR3. Germline CDR1 reads MNHEY; CDR2 reads SVGAGI. The V and J ends lost 5 bases and 13 bases respectively, with 18 bases between them. DNA of the CDR3: TGTGCCAGCAGTCGCCGGGACACGAACCCGCAGTACTTC. Translated: CASSRRDTNPQYF.

This clonotype was seen a handful of times. The J gene is TRBJ2-4, the V gene TRBV29-1, with 9 positions matching TRBD2. Germline V gene sequence: CDR1 SQVTM, CDR2 ANQGSEA. V gave up 7 bases and J gave up 6 bases; unmatched junction bases: 4. The length of the CDR3 is 12 residues. The CDR3: CSATSGGNIQYF. CDR3 nucleotide sequence: TGCAGCGCGACTAGCGGTGGAAACATTCAGTACTTC.

This clonotype was counted only a few times. V gene TRBV6-5 combines with J gene TRBJ2-7; tentative D call: TRBD1 (5 bases). Germline assignment: CDR1 MNHEY and CDR2 SVGAGI. V was cut by 6 bases and J by 1 base, with 10 bases left in between. This CDR3 is built from 13 residues. CDR3 protein: CASSRYRSYEQYF. The CDR3, as DNA: TGTGCCAGCAGCCGATACAGGTCCTACGAGCAGTACTTC.

This clonotype showed up just a few times. The J gene is TRBJ2-7, the V gene TRBV6-5; 8 nucleotides match TRBD2. The CDR3 is made up of 16 amino acids. Losses at the gene ends were 0 bases for V and 2 bases for J; bases not matched to a gene: 6. The germline gives CDR1 MNHEY, CDR2 SVGAGI. CDR3 DNA: TGTGCCAGCAGTTACTCGACAGGCGGGAGGACCTACGAGCAGTACTTC. As protein: CASSYSTGGRTYEQYF.